The 11 T cell receptor beta chains below come from one sample, sequenced in a study of T cells in Graves' hyperthyroidism and ophthalmopathy. Researchers took RNA transcripts and amplified the TCR beta CDR3 regions from them. TCR CDR3 regions were first amplified by RT-PCR with HTBI primers. Each CDR3 protein gets one entry after TCRdb re-called the multiplex PCR reads with MiXCR. The table shows roughly 260,000 distinct CDR3 sequences, with roughly 15% occurring only once. The sequenced sample was blood. Receptors originate from a woman aged 40 to 50 with Graves' hyperthyroidism that later progressed to Graves' ophthalmopathy.

The table lists this clonotype with many counts. The CDR3 DNA reads as TGCAGTGCTAGGAGACTAGCGCCTTCCTACGAGCAGTACTTC. It translates to CSARRLAPSYEQYF. The V call is TRBV20-1, the J call TRBJ2-7, with 8 bases lining up with TRBD2. Germline V gives CDR1 DFQATT, CDR2 SNEGSKA (reference sequence). This CDR3 comprises 14 residues. V dropped 3 bases and J dropped 1; count of bases not matched to a gene: 5.

This rearrangement joins TRBV19 to TRBJ2-1; TRBD1 aligns across 9 bases. The germline gives CDR1 LNHDA, CDR2 SQIVND (reference sequence). Unmatched junction bases numbered 4, after V lost 5 bases and J lost 5 bases. CDR3 size: 14 residues. In nucleotides, the CDR3 is TGTGCCAGTAGTCCCGGGACAGGGAACAATGAGCAGTTCTTC. Its translation is CASSPGTGNNEQFF.

This clonotype was counted only a few times. The rearrangement links TRBV28 to TRBJ2-7; D not certain. Trimming stripped 2 bases from V and 0 bases from J, with 14 bases between. The CDR3 has 16 amino acids. Germline V gene sequence: CDR1 MDHEN, CDR2 SYDVKM. The CDR3 DNA reads as TGTGCCAGCAGTTTAGGGGTCAGTCCGCGCTCCTACGAGCAGTACTTC. Protein sequence: CASSLGVSPRSYEQYF.

This clonotype was counted only a few times. J is TRBJ2-7 and V is TRBV4-1; the D call may be TRBD1 or TRBD2 (5 bases each). CDR1 and CDR2 (germline): MGHRA, YSYEKL. Trimming left V 2 bases short and J 3 bases short, with 11 bases between. The CDR3 runs to 14 residues. The CDR3 nucleotides are TGCGCCAGCAGCCAACCGGGACGGAGCTACGAGCAGTACTTC. Translated, it gives CASSQPGRSYEQYF.

The rearrangement joins TRBV12-3 or TRBV12-4 to TRBJ1-2; D unclear. Between the trimmed V and J ends, which lost 6 bases and 4 bases, there was a span of 12 bases. The CDR3 length is 13 residues. DNA for the CDR3: TGTGCCAGCAGCCTCACAGTGACCTATGGCTACACCTTC. Amino acid sequence: CASSLTVTYGYTF.

This clonotype was recorded at least ten times. This rearrangement joins TRBV3-1 to TRBJ2-1, with D uncertain. From germline, CDR1 is LGHDT and CDR2 YNNKEL (reference sequence). The CDR3 is 14 amino acids. Trimming shortened V by 5 bases and J by 5 bases, and 13 bases separated the two germline ends. The CDR3 DNA is TGTGCCAGCAGCGGCCGCGGTACCCACAATGAGCAGTTCTTC. This sequence encodes CASSGRGTHNEQFF.

This clonotype has only a few counts. This rearrangement joins TRBV3-1 to TRBJ1-5, with D unresolved. The CDR3 is 14 residues long. V gave up 6 bases and J gave up 4 bases, with 13 bases separating them. Germline assignment: CDR1 LGHDT and CDR2 YNNKEL (reference sequence). Here the CDR3 DNA reads TGTGCCAGCAGTGTCCACCCGGCGAATCAGCCCCAGCATTTT. Amino acids: CASSVHPANQPQHF.

This clonotype appeared many times. The chain links TRBV2 to TRBJ2-2; the D is unclear. Trimming took off 6 bases at V and 6 bases at J, with 14 bases between the two ends. There are 14 residues in the CDR3. CDR1 and CDR2 from the germline V gene are SNHLY and FYNNEI. The CDR3 DNA is TGTGCCAGCAGCCGACTTTTTGCGGCCGGGGAGCTGTTTTTT. This codes for CASSRLFAAGELFF.

This clonotype was found many times. The chain recombines TRBV29-1 with TRBJ2-3; weak D call: TRBD2 (6 bases). CDR3 length: 12 residues. Trimming left V 3 bases short and J 4 bases short, with 8 bases between. Germline values: CDR1 SQVTM, CDR2 ANQGSEA. This CDR3 is CSVDVAADTQYF. In DNA, the CDR3 is TGCAGCGTTGACGTAGCGGCAGATACGCAGTATTTT.

The table lists this clonotype with many counts. This chain connects TRBV20-1 to TRBJ2-7, with D unresolved. The CDR3 covers 12 residues. Looked up from germline, CDR1 is DFQATT and CDR2 is SNEGSKA (reference sequence). The ends were cut back, 5 bases at V and 3 bases at J, with 11 bases in the middle. For the CDR3, the DNA is TGCAGTGCTTTCGACACCCTCTACGAGCAGTACTTC. It translates to CSAFDTLYEQYF.

CDR3 coding DNA: TGTGCCAGCAGTCCCCGTTTCCCCCCGCTGGGGGAATGGTACAATGAGCAGTTCTTC. It yields the protein CASSPRFPPLGEWYNEQFF. The chain has TRBV28 and TRBJ2-1; D assignment may be TRBD1 or TRBD2 (5 bases each). CDR1 and CDR2 (germline): MDHEN, SYDVKM. Trimming removed 5 bases at V and 4 bases at J, with 27 bases between. This CDR3 region has 19 residues.